The rows below give T cell receptor beta chains drawn from one sample of a study of shared clonotypes between healthy human individuals. This table comes from immunoSEQ multiplex PCR, and its TCRdb copy is limited to in-frame clones, with some not included. Of 400,000 to 600,000 clones listed, roughly 85% are singletons. Sequenced: PBMCs. These receptors were taken from a woman in her forties in good health. Some clones in this sample may be carry-over from other donors' samples. Both conserved end residues are part of each CDR3. D genes are given only for firm matches. Clone size is stated in some rows and not others, as once, few, many or a class when expanded.

size,D,J,V,DNA,CDR3
.,.,TRBJ2-7,TRBV6-1,TGTGCCAGCAGTGAAGTTGTCGGCAGCTACGAGCAGTACTTC,CASSEVVGSYEQYF
.,TRBD1,TRBJ1-2,TRBV27,TGTGCCAGCAGGACAGGGGTGGGAGGGGGCTACACCTTC,CASRTGVGGGYTF
.,.,TRBJ1-1,TRBV6-1,TGTGCCAGCAGTGCAATAGGGGCGATGAACACTGAAGCTTTCTTT,CASSAIGAMNTEAFF
.,.,TRBJ2-7,TRBV7-2,TGTGCCAGCAGCCCGGTGGTCAGGAGGGTCAACGAGCAGTACTTC,CASSPVVRRVNEQYF
.,.,TRBJ1-3,TRBV9,TGTGCCAGCAGCGTAGGTGCCTTGGGAAACACCATATATTTT,CASSVGALGNTIYF
once,TRBD2,TRBJ2-3,TRBV5-1,TGCGCCAGCAGCTTGGCTCTAGCGGAAGGTGTCGATACGCAGTATTTT,CASSLALAEGVDTQYF
.,TRBD2,TRBJ2-1,TRBV19,TGTGCCAGTAGTAGCGGGAGGGTCGGGAATGAGCAGTTCTTC,CASSSGRVGNEQFF
.,TRBD1,TRBJ1-1,TRBV9,TGTGCCAGCAGCGCGACAGGGGGCTTCACTGAAGCTTTCTTT,CASSATGGFTEAFF
.,.,TRBJ1-2,TRBV4-1,TGCGCCAGCAGCCAGCCGGGACAAAAGCTGGACTATGGCTACACCTTC,CASSQPGQKLDYGYTF
.,.,TRBJ2-7,TRBV20-1,TGCAGTGCTAGAGAGGAGTCCCGAGAGTACTTC,CSAREESREYF
.,TRBD1,TRBJ1-2,TRBV5-1,TGCGCCAGCAGCTTGGAAACCGGGACAGGGGGCGATGGCTACACCTTC,CASSLETGTGGDGYTF
once,TRBD2,TRBJ2-1,TRBV6-4,TGTGCCAGCAAATCAAGCGGGAGTGGCAATGAGCAGTTCTTC,CASKSSGSGNEQFF
.,TRBD1,TRBJ1-4,TRBV29-1,TGCAGCGCTAATACAGGGGGAGGAACTAATGAAAAACTGTTTTTT,CSANTGGGTNEKLFF
once,.,TRBJ2-7,TRBV28,TGTGCCAGCAGCACCTCTCGGAGGGACGAGCAGTACTTC,CASSTSRRDEQYF
.,.,TRBJ2-4,TRBV6-6,TGTGCCAGCAGTGGGGCCACCCTAGCCAAAAACATTCAGTACTTC,CASSGATLAKNIQYF
.,.,TRBJ2-1,TRBV19,TGTGCCAGTAGTCCAGGTGACTCCTACAATGAGCAGTTCTTC,CASSPGDSYNEQFF
.,.,TRBJ2-5,TRBV28,TGTGCCAGCAGTTCATCAGAGACCCAGTACTTC,CASSSSETQYF
.,TRBD2,TRBJ2-1,TRBV6-6,TGTGCCAGCATTGAGGCGGGGGGCTCCTACAATGAGCAGTTCTTC,CASIEAGGSYNEQFF
.,.,TRBJ1-4,TRBV4-2,TGTGCCAGCAGCCAAGAACCGGGACGGAGAAATGAAAAACTGTTTTTT,CASSQEPGRRNEKLFF
.,TRBD1,TRBJ2-2,TRBV2,TGTGCCAGCAGTGAATTGGCAGGGGGCGACACCGGGGAGCTGTTTTTT,CASSELAGGDTGELFF
.,TRBD1,TRBJ1-1,TRBV11-1,TGTGCCAGCAGCTCTACAGGGGGCAGGGGGCTCTACGAGGGAGCTTTCTTT,CASSSTGGRGLYEGAFF
.,.,TRBJ2-7,TRBV5-4,TGTGCCAGCAGCCCAGTAGGGGTCTCCGGCGAGCAGTACTTC,CASSPVGVSGEQYF
.,.,TRBJ1-1,TRBV27,TGTGCCAGCAGTTTTGGTACAGCGAACACTGAAGCTTTCTTT,CASSFGTANTEAFF
.,.,TRBJ2-5,TRBV2,TGTGCCAGCAGTGAGCCCGGGACCCAGTACTTC,CASSEPGTQYF
.,TRBD1,TRBJ2-5,TRBV7-6,TGTGCCAGCAGCTTGGGACAGATCCAAGAGACCCAGTACTTC,CASSLGQIQETQYF
many,TRBD2,TRBJ2-5,TRBV18,TGTGCCAGCTCAGAGCGGGGATACCAAGAGACCCAGTACTTC,CASSERGYQETQYF
once,.,TRBJ1-2,TRBV30,TGTGCCCAACTGGGGGAGGGATTGGATGGCTACACCTTC,CAQLGEGLDGYTF
few,TRBD2,TRBJ2-7,TRBV19,TGTGCCAGTAGTCCCGGACTAGCGGGAGTTTACGAGCAGTACTTC,CASSPGLAGVYEQYF
.,.,TRBJ2-7,TRBV20-1,TGCAGTGCTAGCGGAACCTACGAGCAGTACTTC,CSASGTYEQYF
.,.,TRBJ2-7,TRBV11-2,TGTGCCAGCAGCCTCCAAACAGGGTCGCGCTACGAGCAGTACTTC,CASSLQTGSRYEQYF
.,.,TRBJ1-2,TRBV6-1,TGTGCCAGCAGTGAAGCGGGGTCAGATCTTTATGGCTACACCTTC,CASSEAGSDLYGYTF
.,TRBD2,TRBJ2-7,TRBV4-1,TGCGCCAGCAGCCGGGGCGGGAGCGGTTACGAGCAGTACTTC,CASSRGGSGYEQYF
.,.,TRBJ1-1,TRBV5-5,TGTGCCAGCAGCTTGGCGCCTGGGGGCACCACTGAAGCTTTCTTT,CASSLAPGGTTEAFF
many,.,TRBJ2-2,TRBV6-1,TGTGCCAGCAGTCCGGGACAGGAGTCACCGGGGGGGCTGTTTTTT,CASSPGQESPGGLFF
many,.,TRBJ1-1,TRBV11-2,TGTGCCAGCAGCCCAGGAGGAGGGGTGGCTGAAGCTTTCTTT,CASSPGGGVAEAFF
.,TRBD2,TRBJ2-3,TRBV15,TGTGCCACCAGCTCCGGACTAGCGGGAGCTTCGGATACGCAGTATTTT,CATSSGLAGASDTQYF
.,TRBD1,TRBJ1-5,TRBV27,TGTGCCAGCAGGCCGACAGGGCCCAATCTTAGCAATCAGCCCCAGCATTTT,CASRPTGPNLSNQPQHF
.,.,TRBJ2-5,TRBV2,TGTGCCAGCAGTCCCGACCCCGGGACCCAGTACTTC,CASSPDPGTQYF
.,.,TRBJ1-1,TRBV5-8,TGTGCCAGCAGCTTGTTCATGAACACTGAAGCTTTCTTT,CASSLFMNTEAFF
.,TRBD1,TRBJ2-7,TRBV5-4,TGTGCCAGCAGCCAACAGGGGGCGAACGAGCAGTACTTC,CASSQQGANEQYF
.,TRBD2,TRBJ2-7,TRBV5-7,TGTGCCAGCAGCGCCGGGACTAGCGGGAGGGTCCTCCAGTACTTC,CASSAGTSGRVLQYF
.,TRBD2,TRBJ2-7,TRBV6-5,TGTGCCAGCAGTTACACCCGGACTAGCGGCTACGAGCAGTACTTC,CASSYTRTSGYEQYF
.,TRBD1,TRBJ2-7,TRBV25-1,TGTGCCAGCAGTAAGACAGGGGGGTACGAGCAGTACTTC,CASSKTGGYEQYF
.,.,TRBJ2-7,TRBV5-1,TGCGCCAGCAGCTTGGAAGTAGGGAAGAACGAGCAGTACTTC,CASSLEVGKNEQYF
.,.,TRBJ2-1,TRBV7-6,TGTGCCAGCAGCTTACAACTAGCAAGGTCCGATGAGCAGTTCTTC,CASSLQLARSDEQFF
.,.,TRBJ1-5,TRBV5-1,TGTGCCAGCAGCTTGGGTACCAATCAGCCCCAGCATTTT,CASSLGTNQPQHF
.,.,TRBJ2-4,TRBV11-2,TGTGCCAGCAGCTTAGAAGGAAACATTCAGTACTTC,CASSLEGNIQYF
.,.,TRBJ1-4,TRBV28,TGTGCCAGCAGTTATTGGACTTCAAGGCTGTTTTTT,CASSYWTSRLFF
.,.,TRBJ1-4,TRBV28,TGTGCCAGCAGTTTTTACACCTCAAATGAAAAACTGTTTTTT,CASSFYTSNEKLFF